This note documents a single TCR beta chain sequence. The antigen remains unidentified. This sample was taken from a study of cytomegalovirus exposure and HLA in healthy donors. General study points: In vitro experiments confirmed that a few CMV-associated chains were specific for CMV antigens. Reports showed the classifier diagnosing cytomegalovirus status with high specificity and sensitivity.

The donors were part of the approximately 120-subject validation cohort, which stood apart from the roughly 700-subject first cohort. The CDR3 consists of 14 residues. Germline V gives CDR1 SGHVS, CDR2 FQNEAQ. The ends were cut back, 7 bases at V and 3 bases at J, with 13 bases in the middle. The assay was immunoSEQ multiplex PCR, and TCRdb's table has in-frame clones only and misses some. Seen here are over 100,000 clones, less than 95% observed once, and the top ten hold 0.89%. The specimen sequenced was PBMCs. The sequence was collected from a woman aged 18-30 years in good health and CMV-seronegative. The chain employs TRBV7-8 and TRBJ1-5; no clear D gene. This chain's CDR3 is CASTRGGNNQPQHF. The CDR3 DNA is TGTGCCAGCACCCGAGGAGGGAACAATCAGCCCCAGCATTTT.